One sample yielded the 22 T cell receptor beta chains listed below, sequenced in a study of radiotherapy plus CTLA-4 blockade in lung cancer. Measured with immunoSEQ multiplex PCR; TCRdb has only the in-frame clones, and not every one. The profile shows roughly 100,000 clones, about 84% of them singletons. The sample consisted of peripheral blood, taken from a patient treated with radiotherapy plus ipilimumab. These receptors originate from a human donor with non-small cell lung cancer that progressed on radiotherapy plus ipilimumab. Some clones in this sample may be carry-over from other donors' samples.

The chain uses TRBV7-3 and TRBJ2-3; D is uncertain. Deletions cut 3 bases from V and 2 bases from J, with 12 bases between. This CDR3 is 15 amino acids long. CDR1 SGHTA and CDR2 FQGTGA come from the germline V gene. CDR3 nucleotides: TGTGCCAGCAGCTTCAATCGGCCCCCCACAGATACGCAGTATTTT. It translates to CASSFNRPPTDTQYF.

This chain connects TRBV7-8 to TRBJ1-2, with D unclear. V was shortened by 3 bases and J by 3 bases, with 11 bases between the two germline ends. Germline CDR1 SGHVS, CDR2 FQNEAQ. The CDR3 contains 14 residues. The CDR3 loop reads CASSLTALDYGYTF. The CDR3 DNA reads as TGTGCCAGCAGCTTGACCGCATTGGACTATGGCTACACCTTC.

This clone occurred once. This sequence joins TRBV6-5 and TRBJ2-1; D is unresolved. Germline V CDR1 and CDR2: MNHEY, SVGAGI. The CDR3 sequence is 15 residues long. Deletions cut 6 bases from V and 0 bases from J, with 12 bases between. The CDR3 reads CASRQTTTSYNEQFF. The CDR3 nucleotides are TGTGCCAGCAGACAGACGACCACCTCCTACAATGAGCAGTTCTTC.

The rearrangement uses TRBV27 and TRBJ2-5; D ambiguous. Trimming stripped 4 bases from V and 4 bases from J, with 7 bases between. The germline V gene has CDR1 MNHEY and CDR2 SMNVEV (reference sequence). The CDR3 length is 12 residues. The CDR3 nucleotides are TGTGCCAGCAGTTCCTCGGGAGAGACCCAGTACTTC. This translates into CASSSSGETQYF.

This clone was seen once. The J gene is TRBJ1-2, the V gene TRBV7-2, with D unclear. Germline V gene sequence: CDR1 SGHTA, CDR2 FQGNSA. The length of the CDR3 is 15 residues. V lost 4 bases, J lost 4 bases, and 16 bases lay in between. DNA of the CDR3: TGTGCCAGCAGCTCCGAGGGTAGGGTTGGCTATGGCTACACCTTC. This codes for CASSSEGRVGYGYTF. Supplemented by reference TRBV7-2 and TRBJ1-2, the full variable domain reads GAGVSQSPSNKVTEKGKDVELRCDPISGHTALYWYRQSLGQGLEFLIYFQGNSAPDKSGLPSDRFSAERTGGSVSTLTIQRTQQEDSAVYLCASSSEGRVGYGYTFGSGTRLTVV.

Written as DNA, the CDR3 is TGTGCCAGCAGCTTAAGCAAGGGGCCGAACACTGAAGCTTTCTTT. Its protein product is CASSLSKGPNTEAFF. The chain is built from TRBV7-9 and TRBJ1-1; a weak D match, TRBD1 (5 bases). Germline CDR1 SEHNR, CDR2 FQNEAQ (reference sequence). The CDR3 sequence is 15 residues long. Trimming pared 2 bases from V and 1 base from J, leaving 11 bases between.

A single count supports this clone. The chain joins TRBV7-8 to TRBJ2-5; 9 nucleotides match TRBD1. The CDR3 extends over 20 amino acids. V lost 5 bases and J lost 2; bases outside the gene matches: 21. From germline, CDR1 is SGHVS and CDR2 FQNEAQ. The CDR3: CASSAFVPGTGIKRQETQYF. CDR3 in DNA: TGTGCCAGCAGCGCCTTTGTTCCCGGGACAGGGATTAAAAGGCAAGAGACCCAGTACTTC.

The rearrangement links TRBV5-4 to TRBJ2-1; a weak D match, TRBD2 (5 bases). The CDR3 contains 12 residues. Trimming took 4 bases from V and 4 from J, leaving 6 bases between them. Germline V CDR1 and CDR2: SGHNT, YYREEE (reference sequence). The chain's CDR3 is CASSPGYNEQFF. The CDR3 DNA follows: TGTGCCAGCAGCCCGGGGTACAATGAGCAGTTCTTC.

This chain joins TRBV19 and TRBJ2-2; TRBD2 might be the D (7 bases). Germline values: CDR1 LNHDA, CDR2 SQIVND (reference sequence). CDR3 length: 16 amino acids. V lost 3 bases to trimming and J lost 6 bases, with 17 bases between them. CDR3 DNA sequence: TGTGCCAGTAGTATCCGTCGGGGGGCGCCCCCCGGGGAGCTGTTTTTT. It specifies CASSIRRGAPPGELFF.

This sequence joins TRBV6-1 and TRBJ1-5; D not resolved. Germline V gene sequence: CDR1 MNHNS, CDR2 SASEGT. The CDR3 is 14 residues long. Trimming stripped 5 bases from V and 6 bases from J, with 14 bases between. The CDR3 is CASSQDWEGQPQHF. The CDR3 DNA follows: TGTGCCAGCAGTCAGGACTGGGAAGGTCAGCCCCAGCATTTT.

The gene calls are TRBV5-1 and TRBJ2-1; D unclear. The CDR3 contains 15 residues. V lost 5 bases to trimming and J lost 5 bases, with 17 bases between them. Per the germline V gene, CDR1 is SGHRS and CDR2 is YFSETQ. CDR3 coding DNA: TGCGCCAGCAGTAAAGGTCCGGAGAGGAACAATGAGCAGTTCTTC. This encodes CASSKGPERNNEQFF. Combining the CDR3 with reference TRBV5-1 and TRBJ2-1 gives the whole variable domain KAGVTQTPRYLIKTRGQQVTLSCSPISGHRSVSWYQQTPGQGLQFLFEYFSETQRNKGNFPGRFSGRQFSNSRSEMNVSTLELGDSALYLCASSKGPERNNEQFFGPGTRLTVL.

This clone was observed once. The chain employs TRBV7-2 and TRBJ1-2; D uncertain. The CDR3 totals 12 residues. V was pared by 7 bases and J by 8 bases, with 14 bases between. CDR1 SGHTA and CDR2 FQGNSA come from the germline V gene. The CDR3: CASTPPVGGYTF. CDR3 bases: TGTGCCAGCACCCCACCGGTAGGGGGCTACACCTTC. Full variable domain (remainder filled in from reference TRBV7-2 and TRBJ1-2): GAGVSQSPSNKVTEKGKDVELRCDPISGHTALYWYRQSLGQGLEFLIYFQGNSAPDKSGLPSDRFSAERTGGSVSTLTIQRTQQEDSAVYLCASTPPVGGYTFGSGTRLTVV.

This clone was recorded a few times. One end of the junction does not line up with germline, which may come from a read error. J is TRBJ2-6 and V is TRBV10-3; D ambiguous. This CDR3 is built from 15 residues. Looked up from germline, CDR1 is ENHRY and CDR2 is SYGVKD. The DNA of the CDR3 is TGTGCCAGCAGTCTCGAAGCCTCTGGGGCCAACGTCCTGACTTTC. It specifies CASSLEASGANVLTF.

This chain joins TRBV7-3 and TRBJ2-6; D is unresolved. V lost 5 bases and J 0 bases, leaving 8 bases between the germline ends. The CDR3 loop spans 15 amino acids. Germline V gene lookup returns CDR1 SGHTA and CDR2 FQGTGA. The CDR3 sequence is CASSRTHSGANVLTF. The CDR3 nucleotides are TGTGCCAGCAGCCGCACCCACTCTGGGGCCAACGTCCTGACTTTC.

This clone has a single count. The V and J genes are TRBV6-5 and TRBJ1-1; 7 nucleotides match TRBD1. Looked up from germline, CDR1 is MNHEY and CDR2 is SVGAGI. V lost 4 bases to trimming and J lost 6 bases; unmatched junction nucleotides: 14. The length of the CDR3 is 16 residues. Here the CDR3 reads CASSFQTGTGIPEAFF. The CDR3 DNA is TGTGCCAGCAGTTTCCAGACAGGGACGGGGATCCCTGAAGCTTTCTTT.

This chain joins TRBV7-3 and TRBJ2-1; a possible D gene is TRBD1 (5 bases). Trimming cost V 4 bases and J 14 bases, with 21 bases left between them. CDR1 is SGHTA and CDR2 is FQGTGA in the germline V gene. This CDR3 is built from 14 residues. In nucleotides, the CDR3 is TGTGCCAGCAGCTCCTCATCTACTGACAGACGGAAGTTCTTC. Translated: CASSSSSTDRRKFF.

The chain employs TRBV5-1 and TRBJ2-1; TRBD1 aligns across 7 bases. Trimming at V came to 4 bases and at J to 2 bases, leaving 6 bases not matched to a gene. The V gene's germline CDR1 is SGHRS and CDR2 YFSETQ. The CDR3 has 15 amino acids. CDR3 coding DNA: TGCGCCAGCAGCACGCAAGGGACAGCCTACAATGAGCAGTTCTTC. Amino acids: CASSTQGTAYNEQFF.

The chain has TRBV18 and TRBJ1-2, with 7 bases identical to TRBD1. This CDR3 region has 13 residues. Germline V CDR1 and CDR2: KGHSH, LQKENI. V shed 3 bases, J shed 3 bases, and the junction held 1 base outside the gene matches. CDR3 sequence: CASSPGTDYGYTF. The CDR3 nucleotides are TGTGCCAGCTCACCCGGGACAGACTATGGCTACACCTTC.

The CDR3 is CASSKWGGGTYNEQFF. The CDR3 DNA follows: TGTGCCAGTAGTAAGTGGGGCGGGGGTACCTACAATGAGCAGTTCTTC. The chain couples TRBV19 to TRBJ2-1; TRBD2 matches 7 bases. Per germline, CDR1 LNHDA and CDR2 SQIVND (reference sequence). The CDR3 consists of 16 residues. V gave up 4 bases and J gave up 2 bases; unmatched junction bases: 8.

V and J are TRBV18 and TRBJ1-2; 7 bases fit TRBD1. Germline V gene lookup returns CDR1 KGHSH and CDR2 LQKENI. The trim removed 8 bases at V and 6 bases at J, leaving 12 bases unmatched. There are 14 residues in the CDR3. The CDR3 DNA sequence: TGTGCCAGCGAACCCACGACAGGGAGGAATGGCTACACCTTC. This sequence encodes CASEPTTGRNGYTF.

This sequence joins TRBV7-2 and TRBJ1-2; a weak D match, TRBD1 (6 bases). Between the trimmed V and J ends, which lost 4 bases and 5 bases, there was a span of 11 bases. The length of the CDR3 is 13 residues. Germline lookup yields CDR1 SGHTA and CDR2 FQGNSA. The CDR3 reads CASSSGQFYGYTF. The CDR3 bases are TGTGCCAGCAGCTCCGGACAGTTTTATGGCTACACCTTC.

The chain joins TRBV27 to TRBJ2-7, with D perhaps TRBD1 or TRBD2 (6 bases each). CDR1 and CDR2 from the germline V gene are MNHEY and SMNVEV (reference sequence). This CDR3 spans 13 amino acids. The V gene lost 2 bases and the J gene lost 4 bases, with 9 bases spanning the gap. CDR3 in amino acids: CASSLQGRYEQYF. CDR3 nucleotide sequence: TGTGCCAGCAGTTTACAGGGGAGGTACGAGCAGTACTTC.